This TCR beta chain was profiled in a study of T-cell reconstitution after alpha-beta-depleted transplantation in children. Germline V lookup: CDR1 MNHNS, CDR2 SASEGT. V was cut by 6 bases and J by 5 bases, with 16 bases left in between. The CDR3 loop spans 14 amino acids. Preparation of the TCRbeta library was carried out with unique molecular identifiers. MiXCR, applied by TCRdb to the PCR reads, yields one record per CDR3 protein. This table holds around 960,000 distinct CDR3 sequences, about 26% found once. The chain has TRBV6-1 and TRBJ1-1; D is uncertain. The source was PBMCs, mostly from graft donor cells, collected 360 days after TCRalphabeta/CD19-depleted stem cell transplant. The source of this sequence is a boy younger than two who had a stem cell transplant for SCID, so the T cells may come from the graft donor. The CDR3 region has the DNA TGTGCCAGCAGCCTTAATTCCGAAGGGACTGAAGCTTTCTTT. Protein: CASSLNSEGTEAFF.